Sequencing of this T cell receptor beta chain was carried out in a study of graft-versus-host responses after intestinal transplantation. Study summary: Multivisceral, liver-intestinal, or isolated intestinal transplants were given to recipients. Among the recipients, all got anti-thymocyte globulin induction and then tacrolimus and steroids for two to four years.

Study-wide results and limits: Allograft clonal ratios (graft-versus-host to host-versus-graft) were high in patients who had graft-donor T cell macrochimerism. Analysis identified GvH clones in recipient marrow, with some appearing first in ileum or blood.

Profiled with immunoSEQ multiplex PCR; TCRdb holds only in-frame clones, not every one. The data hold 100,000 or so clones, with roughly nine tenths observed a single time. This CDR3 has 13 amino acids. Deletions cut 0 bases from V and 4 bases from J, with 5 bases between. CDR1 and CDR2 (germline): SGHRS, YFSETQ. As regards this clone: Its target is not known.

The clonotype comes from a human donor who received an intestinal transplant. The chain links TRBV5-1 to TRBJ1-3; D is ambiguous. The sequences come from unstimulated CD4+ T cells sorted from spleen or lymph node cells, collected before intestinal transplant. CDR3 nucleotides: TGCGCCAGCAGCTTGGGGGCCGGAAACACCATATATTTT. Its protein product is CASSLGAGNTIYF.